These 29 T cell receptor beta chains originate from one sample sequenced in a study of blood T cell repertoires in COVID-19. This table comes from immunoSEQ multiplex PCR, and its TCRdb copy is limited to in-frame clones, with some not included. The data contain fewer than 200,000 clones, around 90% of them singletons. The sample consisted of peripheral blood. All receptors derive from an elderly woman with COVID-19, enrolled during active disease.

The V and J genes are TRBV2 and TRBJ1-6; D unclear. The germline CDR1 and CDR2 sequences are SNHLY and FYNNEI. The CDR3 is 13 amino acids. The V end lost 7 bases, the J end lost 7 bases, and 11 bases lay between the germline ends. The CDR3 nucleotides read TGTGCCAGCATGGAGGAGGTAAATTCACCCCTCCACTTT. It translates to CASMEEVNSPLHF.

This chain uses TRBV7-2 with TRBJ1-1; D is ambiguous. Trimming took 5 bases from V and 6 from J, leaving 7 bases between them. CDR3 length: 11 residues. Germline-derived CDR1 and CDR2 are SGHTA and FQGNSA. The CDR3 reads CASSHSPEAFF. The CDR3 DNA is TGTGCCAGCAGCCACAGTCCTGAAGCTTTCTTT.

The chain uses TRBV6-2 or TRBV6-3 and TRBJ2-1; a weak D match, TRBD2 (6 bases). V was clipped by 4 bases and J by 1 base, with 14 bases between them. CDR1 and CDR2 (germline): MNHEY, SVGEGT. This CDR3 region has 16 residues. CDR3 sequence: CASSSVGGLSYNEQFF. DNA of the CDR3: TGTGCCAGCAGTTCCGTTGGGGGGTTATCCTACAATGAGCAGTTCTTC.

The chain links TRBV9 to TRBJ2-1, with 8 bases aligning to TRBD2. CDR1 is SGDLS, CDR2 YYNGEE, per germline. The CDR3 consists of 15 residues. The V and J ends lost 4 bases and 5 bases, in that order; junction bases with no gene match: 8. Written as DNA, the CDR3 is TGTGCCAGCAGCCCTAGACTAGCGTTTGACAATGAGCAGTTCTTC. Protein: CASSPRLAFDNEQFF.

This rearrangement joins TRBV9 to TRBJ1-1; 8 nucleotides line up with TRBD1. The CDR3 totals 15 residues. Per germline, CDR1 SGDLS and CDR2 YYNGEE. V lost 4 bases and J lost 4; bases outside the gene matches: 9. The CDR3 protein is CASSPGQGPGTEAFF. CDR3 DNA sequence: TGTGCCAGCAGCCCAGGACAGGGCCCGGGCACTGAAGCTTTCTTT. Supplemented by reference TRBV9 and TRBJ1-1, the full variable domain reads DSGVTQTPKHLITATGQRVTLRCSPRSGDLSVYWYQQSLDQGLQFLIQYYNGEERAKGNILERFSAQQFPDLHSELNLSSLELGDSALYFCASSPGQGPGTEAFFGQGTRLTVV.

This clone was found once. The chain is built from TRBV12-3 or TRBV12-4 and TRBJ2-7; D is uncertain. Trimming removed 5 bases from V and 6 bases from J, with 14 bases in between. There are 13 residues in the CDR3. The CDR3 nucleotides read TGTGCCAGCAGTGTAGGGCACAGACCCGAGCAGTACTTC. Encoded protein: CASSVGHRPEQYF.

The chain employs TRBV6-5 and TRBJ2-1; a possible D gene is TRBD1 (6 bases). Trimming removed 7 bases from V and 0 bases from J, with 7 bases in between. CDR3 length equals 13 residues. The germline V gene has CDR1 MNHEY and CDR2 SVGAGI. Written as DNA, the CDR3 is TGTGCCAGCAACAGGGCCTCCTACAATGAGCAGTTCTTC. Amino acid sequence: CASNRASYNEQFF.

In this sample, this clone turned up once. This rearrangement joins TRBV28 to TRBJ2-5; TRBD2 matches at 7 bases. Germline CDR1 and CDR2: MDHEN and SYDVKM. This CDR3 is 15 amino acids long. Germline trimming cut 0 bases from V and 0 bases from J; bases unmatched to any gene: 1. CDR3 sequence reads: CASSLWRENQETQYF. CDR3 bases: TGTGCCAGCAGTTTATGGCGGGAGAACCAAGAGACCCAGTACTTC.

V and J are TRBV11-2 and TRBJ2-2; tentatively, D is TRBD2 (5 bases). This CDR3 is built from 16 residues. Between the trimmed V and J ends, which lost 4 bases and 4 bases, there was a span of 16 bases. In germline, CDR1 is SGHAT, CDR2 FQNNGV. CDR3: CASSSRPGLTTGELFF. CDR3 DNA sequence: TGTGCCAGCAGCTCCCGGCCGGGATTAACCACCGGGGAGCTGTTTTTT.

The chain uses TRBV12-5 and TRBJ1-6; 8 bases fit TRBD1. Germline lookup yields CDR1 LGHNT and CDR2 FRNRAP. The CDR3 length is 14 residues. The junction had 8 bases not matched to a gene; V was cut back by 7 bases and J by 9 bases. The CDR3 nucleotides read TGTGCTAGTGCCCTGGGACAGGAGAGTTCACCCCTCCACTTT. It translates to CASALGQESSPLHF.

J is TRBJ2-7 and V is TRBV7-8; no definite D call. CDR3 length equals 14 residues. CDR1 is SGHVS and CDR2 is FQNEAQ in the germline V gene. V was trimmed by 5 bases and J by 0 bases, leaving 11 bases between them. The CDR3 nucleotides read TGTGCCAGCAGCCCGTCCCCCGGCTCCTACGAGCAGTACTTC. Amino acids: CASSPSPGSYEQYF. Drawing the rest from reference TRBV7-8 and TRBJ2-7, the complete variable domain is GAGVSQSPRYKVAKRGQDVALRCDPISGHVSLFWYQQALGQGPEFLTYFQNEAQLDKSGLPSDRFFAERPEGSVSTLKIQRTQQEDSAVYLCASSPSPGSYEQYFGPGTRLTVT.

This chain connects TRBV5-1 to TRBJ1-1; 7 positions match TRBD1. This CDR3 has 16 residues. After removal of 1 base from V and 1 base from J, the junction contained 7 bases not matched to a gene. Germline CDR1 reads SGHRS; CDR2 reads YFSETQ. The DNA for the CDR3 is TGCGCCAGCAGCTTGAACAGGGGACTTCGGAACACTGAAGCTTTCTTT. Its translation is CASSLNRGLRNTEAFF.

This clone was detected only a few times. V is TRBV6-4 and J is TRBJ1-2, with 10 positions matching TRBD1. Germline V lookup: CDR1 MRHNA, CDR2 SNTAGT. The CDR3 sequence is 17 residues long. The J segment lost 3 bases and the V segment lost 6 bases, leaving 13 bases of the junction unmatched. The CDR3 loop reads CASRPSPGTGVDYGYTF. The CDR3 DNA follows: TGTGCCAGCAGGCCTTCACCCGGGACAGGGGTGGACTATGGCTACACCTTC.

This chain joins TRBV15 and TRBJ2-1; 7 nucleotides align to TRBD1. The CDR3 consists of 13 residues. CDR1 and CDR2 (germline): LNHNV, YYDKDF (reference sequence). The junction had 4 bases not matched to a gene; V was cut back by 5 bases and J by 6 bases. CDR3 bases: TGTGCCACCAGCGGTGACAGGGCCAATGAGCAGTTCTTC. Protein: CATSGDRANEQFF. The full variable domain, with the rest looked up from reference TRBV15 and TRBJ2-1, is DAMVIQNPRYQVTQFGKPVTLSCSQTLNHNVMYWYQQKSSQAPKLLFHYYDKDFNNEADTPDNFQSRRPNTSFCFLDIRSPGLGDTAMYLCATSGDRANEQFFGPGTRLTVL.

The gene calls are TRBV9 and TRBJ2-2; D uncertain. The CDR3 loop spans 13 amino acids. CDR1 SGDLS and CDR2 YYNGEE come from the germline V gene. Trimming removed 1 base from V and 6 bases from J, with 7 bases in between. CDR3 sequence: CASSVNSPGELFF. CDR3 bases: TGTGCCAGCAGCGTAAACAGTCCCGGGGAGCTGTTTTTT.

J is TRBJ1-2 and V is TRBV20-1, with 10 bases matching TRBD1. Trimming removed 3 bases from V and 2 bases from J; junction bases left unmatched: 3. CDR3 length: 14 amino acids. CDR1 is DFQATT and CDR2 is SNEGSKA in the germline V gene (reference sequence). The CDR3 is CSASKDRGNYGYTF. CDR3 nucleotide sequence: TGCAGTGCTAGTAAGGACAGGGGGAACTATGGCTACACCTTC.

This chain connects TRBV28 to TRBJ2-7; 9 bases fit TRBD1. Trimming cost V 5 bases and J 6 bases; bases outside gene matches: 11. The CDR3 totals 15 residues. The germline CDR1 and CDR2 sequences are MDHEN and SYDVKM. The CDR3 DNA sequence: TGTGCCAGCAGTCTTCGCCCGGGACAGGGCTCCGAGCAGTACTTC. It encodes CASSLRPGQGSEQYF.

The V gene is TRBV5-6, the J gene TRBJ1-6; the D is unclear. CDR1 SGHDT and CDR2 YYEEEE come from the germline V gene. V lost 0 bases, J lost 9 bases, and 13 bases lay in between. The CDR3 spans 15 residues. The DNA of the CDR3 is TGTGCCAGCAGCTTGGATCCGGAGGCGAGTTCACCCCTCCACTTT. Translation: CASSLDPEASSPLHF.

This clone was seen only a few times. The CDR3 region is CASSQQQSSGYTF. The CDR3 DNA follows: TGTGCCAGCAGCCAACAACAGAGTAGTGGCTACACCTTC. The chain couples TRBV3-1 (or the pseudogene TRBV3-2) to TRBJ1-2; no firm D call. The CDR3 extends over 13 amino acids. With 2 bases removed from V and 7 bases from J, the gap between germline ends came to 11 bases. The V gene's germline CDR1 is LGHDT and CDR2 YNNKEL (reference sequence).

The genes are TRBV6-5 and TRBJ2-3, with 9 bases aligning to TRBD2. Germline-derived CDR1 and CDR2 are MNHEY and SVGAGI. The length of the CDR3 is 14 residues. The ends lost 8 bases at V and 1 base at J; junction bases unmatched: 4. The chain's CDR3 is CASWVAGGTDTQYF. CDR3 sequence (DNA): TGTGCCAGCTGGGTAGCGGGAGGCACAGATACGCAGTATTTT.

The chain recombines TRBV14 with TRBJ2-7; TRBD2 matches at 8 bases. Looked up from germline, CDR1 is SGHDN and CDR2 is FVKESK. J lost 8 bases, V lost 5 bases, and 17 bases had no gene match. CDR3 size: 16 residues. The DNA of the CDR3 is TGTGCCAGCAGCTTAAGACGGGGGCGGGAGGTTCATAAGCAGTACTTC. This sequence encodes CASSLRRGREVHKQYF.

In DNA form, the CDR3 reads TGTGCCAGCTCACCACTTCGTACGGGAGAGTACGAGCAGTACTTC. Translating gives CASSPLRTGEYEQYF. This chain joins TRBV18 and TRBJ2-7; D is possibly TRBD2 (6 bases). The germline V gene encodes CDR1 KGHSH and CDR2 LQKENI. The CDR3 runs to 15 residues. Deletions cut 1 base from V and 4 bases from J, with 14 bases between.

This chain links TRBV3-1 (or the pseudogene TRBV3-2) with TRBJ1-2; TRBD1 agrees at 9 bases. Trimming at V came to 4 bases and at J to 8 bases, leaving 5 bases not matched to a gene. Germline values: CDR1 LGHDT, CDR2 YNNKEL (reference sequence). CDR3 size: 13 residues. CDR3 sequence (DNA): TGTGCCAGCAGCCTACAGGGGGCGCGAGGCTACACCTTC. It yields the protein CASSLQGARGYTF.

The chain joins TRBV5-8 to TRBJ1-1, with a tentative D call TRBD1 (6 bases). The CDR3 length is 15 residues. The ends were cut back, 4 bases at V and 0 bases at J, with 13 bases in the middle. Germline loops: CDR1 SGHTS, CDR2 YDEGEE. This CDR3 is CASSAGVLMNTEAFF. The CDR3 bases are TGTGCCAGCAGCGCAGGGGTCCTCATGAACACTGAAGCTTTCTTT. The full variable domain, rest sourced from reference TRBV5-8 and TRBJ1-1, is EAGVTQSPTHLIKTRGQQATLRCSPISGHTSVYWYQQALGLGLQFLLWYDEGEERNRGNFPPRFSGRQFPNYSSELNVNALELEDSALYLCASSAGVLMNTEAFFGQGTRLTVV.

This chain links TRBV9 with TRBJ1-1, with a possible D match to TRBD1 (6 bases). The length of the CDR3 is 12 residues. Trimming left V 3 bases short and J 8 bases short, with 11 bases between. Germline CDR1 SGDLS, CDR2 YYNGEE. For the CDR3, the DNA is TGTGCCAGCAGCGCCTCCGGGACAGAAGCTTTCTTT. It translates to CASSASGTEAFF.

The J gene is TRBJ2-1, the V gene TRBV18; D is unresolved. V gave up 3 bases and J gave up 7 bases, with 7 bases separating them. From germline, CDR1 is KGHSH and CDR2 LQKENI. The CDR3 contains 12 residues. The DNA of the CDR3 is TGTGCCAGCTCACCCAGTGGTAATGAGCAGTTCTTC. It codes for CASSPSGNEQFF.

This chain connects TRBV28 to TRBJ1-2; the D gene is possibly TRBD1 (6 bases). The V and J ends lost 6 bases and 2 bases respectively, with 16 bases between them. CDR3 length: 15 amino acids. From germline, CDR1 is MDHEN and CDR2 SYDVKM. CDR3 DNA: TGTGCCAGCAGCGCTTACAGGGCCCCCAACTATGGCTACACCTTC. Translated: CASSAYRAPNYGYTF.

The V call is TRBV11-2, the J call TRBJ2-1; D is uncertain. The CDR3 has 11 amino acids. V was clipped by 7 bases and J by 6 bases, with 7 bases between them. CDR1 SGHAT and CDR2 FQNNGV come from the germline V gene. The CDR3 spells CASTTRNEQFF. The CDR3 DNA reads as TGTGCCAGCACTACCCGCAATGAGCAGTTCTTC.

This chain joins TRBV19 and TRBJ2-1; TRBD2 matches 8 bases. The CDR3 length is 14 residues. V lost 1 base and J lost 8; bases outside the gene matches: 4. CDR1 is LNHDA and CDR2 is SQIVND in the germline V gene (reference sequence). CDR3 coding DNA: TGTGCCAGTAGTATAGTCAATAGCGGGGATGAGCAGTTCTTC. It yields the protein CASSIVNSGDEQFF.